The clone carrying this T cell receptor beta chain was counted between two and nine times. Its antigen remains unknown. This specimen belongs to a study of shared clonotypes between healthy human individuals. V lost 2 bases, J lost 2 bases, and 11 bases lay in between. The CDR3 totals 15 residues. CDR1 SGHKS and CDR2 YYEKEE come from the germline V gene (reference sequence). General study results and limits: Owing to a small donor count, the genetic and exposure-history diversity represented was limited.

Assay used: immunoSEQ multiplex PCR; TCRdb lists only in-frame clones, some missing. The sample shows about 490,000 clones, over 60% of them seen only once. The TCR sequence derives from a woman aged 40 to 49 in good health. Some clones in this sample may be carry-over from other donors' samples. The rearrangement links TRBV5-5 to TRBJ1-5, with no clear D. Sequencing input: PBMCs. CDR3 protein: CASSLTLQGNQPQHF. The CDR3, as DNA: TGTGCCAGCAGCTTAACACTCCAGGGCAATCAGCCCCAGCATTTT.